This T cell receptor beta chain was found in a study of blood T cell repertoires in COVID-19. Some clones are missing from TCRdb's copy, which holds only in-frame ones; the method was immunoSEQ multiplex PCR. The top ten hold more than 1.5% of the sample, which has 200,000 to 250,000 clones, approximately 90% seen once. Adults between about 18 and 95 years of age took part from 24 US areas. Unmatched junction bases numbered 11, after V lost 0 bases and J lost 1 base. This CDR3 has 18 amino acids. The germline V gene has CDR1 SGDLS and CDR2 YYNGEE. The sequencing sample was made of PBMCs or T cells enriched from blood (not recorded which). V is TRBV9 and J is TRBJ2-3; 7 bases are a match to TRBD2. The source is a man between 35 and 55 years old who had recovered from COVID-19. The DNA for the CDR3 is TGTGCCAGCAGCGTAGATTTGTGGACGGCGGGGGGCACAGATACGCAGTATTTT. This codes for CASSVDLWTAGGTDTQYF.